This TCR beta chain was obtained from a study of CD4 T cells in relation to SARS-CoV-2 and coronaviruses. Notes on the study in general: About 65% of donors had memory CD4+ clonotypes crossrecognizing SARS-CoV-2 and common cold coronavirus spike. This crossreactivity analysis covered spike protein alone, no other viral proteins.

The germline V gene encodes CDR1 SNHLY and CDR2 FYNNEI. The CDR3 length is 15 residues. V lost 8 bases to trimming and J lost 3 bases; unmatched junction nucleotides: 6. In the case of this clone: Antigen unknown.

The method was immunoSEQ multiplex PCR; TCRdb's version includes in-frame clones alone and lacks a portion of them. The sample has some 68,000 clones, 90% to 95% seen once; the top ten hold about 0.23%. Before the COVID-19 pandemic, during about 2011-2019, CD4+ T cells were taken from unexposed donors. The sequence was obtained from a human donor in good health. The sequenced material came from naive CD4+ T cells from PBMCs. As for subset: naive CD4+ T cells isolated by negative enrichment. V usage is TRBV2 and J usage is TRBJ2-1; 11 bases are shared with TRBD2. CDR3 bases: TGTGCCAGCGGACCCCTAGCGGGGGGCTACAATGAGCAGTTCTTC. Its protein product is CASGPLAGGYNEQFF.